This section outlines one T cell receptor (beta chain) sequence together with its context. TCRdb keeps only in-frame clones here, not all; method: immunoSEQ multiplex PCR. The data contain 70,000 to 100,000 clones, approximately 94% of them singletons. The data were obtained in a study of T cell changes during pregnancy in multiple sclerosis. The V and J ends lost 0 bases and 6 bases respectively, with 18 bases between them. CDR3 length equals 17 residues. CDR1 is SGHVS and CDR2 is FNYEAQ in the germline V gene. The sequenced sample was peripheral blood, obtained in the third trimester of pregnancy. The chain is built from TRBV7-6 and TRBJ2-1, with D maybe TRBD2 (5 bases). The receptor comes from a female donor with multiple sclerosis, enrolled in a pregnancy study. This CDR3 reads CASSLAVPGFQGNEQFF. The CDR3 region has the DNA TGTGCCAGCAGCTTAGCGGTTCCGGGGTTTCAAGGCAATGAGCAGTTCTTC.